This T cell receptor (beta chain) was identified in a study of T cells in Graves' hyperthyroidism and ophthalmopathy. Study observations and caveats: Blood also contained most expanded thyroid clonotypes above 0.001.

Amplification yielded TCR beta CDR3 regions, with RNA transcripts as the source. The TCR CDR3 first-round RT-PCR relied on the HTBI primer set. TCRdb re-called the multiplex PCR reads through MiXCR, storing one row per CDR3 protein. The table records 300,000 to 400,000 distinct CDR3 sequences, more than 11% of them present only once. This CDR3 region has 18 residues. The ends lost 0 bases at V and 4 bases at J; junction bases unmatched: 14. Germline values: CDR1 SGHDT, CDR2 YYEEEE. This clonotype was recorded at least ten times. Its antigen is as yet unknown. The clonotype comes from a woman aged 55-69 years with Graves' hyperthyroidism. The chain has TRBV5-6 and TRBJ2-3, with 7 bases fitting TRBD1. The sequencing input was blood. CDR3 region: CASSLAFISRGLPDTQYF. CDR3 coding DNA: TGTGCCAGCAGCTTGGCGTTTATAAGTAGGGGGCTCCCAGATACGCAGTATTTT.